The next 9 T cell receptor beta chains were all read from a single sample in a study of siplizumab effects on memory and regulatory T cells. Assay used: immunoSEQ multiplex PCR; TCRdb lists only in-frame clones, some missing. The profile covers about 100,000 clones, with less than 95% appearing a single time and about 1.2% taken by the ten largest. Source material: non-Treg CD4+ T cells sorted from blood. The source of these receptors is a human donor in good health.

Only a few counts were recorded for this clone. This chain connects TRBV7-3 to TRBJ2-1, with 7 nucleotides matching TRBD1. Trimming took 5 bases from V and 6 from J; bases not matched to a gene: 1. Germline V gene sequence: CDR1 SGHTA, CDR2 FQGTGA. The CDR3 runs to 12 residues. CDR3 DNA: TGTGCCAGCAGCCGGACAGGCAATGAGCAGTTCTTC. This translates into CASSRTGNEQFF.

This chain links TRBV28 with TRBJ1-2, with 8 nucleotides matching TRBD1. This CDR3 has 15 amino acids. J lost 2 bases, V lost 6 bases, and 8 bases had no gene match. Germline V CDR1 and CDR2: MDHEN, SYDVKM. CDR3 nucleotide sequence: TGTGCCAGCAGCCCAAGGGACAGGTCAAACTATGGCTACACCTTC. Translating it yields CASSPRDRSNYGYTF.

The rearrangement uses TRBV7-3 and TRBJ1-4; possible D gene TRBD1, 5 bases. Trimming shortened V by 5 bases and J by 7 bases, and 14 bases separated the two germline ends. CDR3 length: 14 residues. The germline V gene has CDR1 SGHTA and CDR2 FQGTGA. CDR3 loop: CASSERGGGEKLFF. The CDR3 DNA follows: TGTGCCAGCAGCGAAAGGGGAGGTGGTGAAAAACTGTTTTTT. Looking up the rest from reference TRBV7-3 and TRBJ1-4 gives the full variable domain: GAGVSQTPSNKVTEKGKYVELRCDPISGHTALYWYRQSLGQGPEFLIYFQGTGAADDSGLPNDRFFAVRPEGSVSTLKIQRTERGDSAVYLCASSERGGGEKLFFGSGTQLSVL.

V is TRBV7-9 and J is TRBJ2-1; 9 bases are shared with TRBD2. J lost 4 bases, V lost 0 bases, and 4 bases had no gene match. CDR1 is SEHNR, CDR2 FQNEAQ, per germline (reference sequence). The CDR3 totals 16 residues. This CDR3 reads CASSLASGGNYNEQFF. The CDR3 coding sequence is TGTGCCAGCAGCTTAGCTAGCGGGGGAAATTACAATGAGCAGTTCTTC.

CDR3 protein: CATSPQEGSGETQYF. Written as DNA, the CDR3 is TGTGCCACCAGCCCCCAGGAGGGGAGTGGAGAGACCCAGTACTTC. This chain connects TRBV15 to TRBJ2-5; possible D gene TRBD2, 6 bases. Germline CDR1 reads LNHNV; CDR2 reads YYDKDF (reference sequence). The CDR3 length is 15 residues. With 5 bases removed from V and 4 bases from J, the gap between germline ends came to 17 bases.

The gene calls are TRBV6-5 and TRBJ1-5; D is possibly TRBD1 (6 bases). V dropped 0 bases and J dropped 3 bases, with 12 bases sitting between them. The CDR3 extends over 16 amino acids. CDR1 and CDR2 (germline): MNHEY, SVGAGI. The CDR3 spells CASSYSDSHPNQPQHF. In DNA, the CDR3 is TGTGCCAGCAGTTACTCGGACAGCCACCCCAATCAGCCCCAGCATTTT.

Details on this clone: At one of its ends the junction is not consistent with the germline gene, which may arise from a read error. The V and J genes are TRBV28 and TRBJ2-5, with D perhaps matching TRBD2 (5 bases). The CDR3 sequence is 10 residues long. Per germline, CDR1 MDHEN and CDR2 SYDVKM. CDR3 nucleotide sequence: TGTGCCAGCGGTGTCAGGACTCATGACTTC. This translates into CASGVRTHDF.

CDR3 DNA: TGTGCCAGTAGTATGGGGCAGGTTAGCACAGATACGCAGTATTTT. Its protein product is CASSMGQVSTDTQYF. This chain joins TRBV19 and TRBJ2-3; perhaps TRBD1 as D (5 bases). V was clipped by 3 bases and J by 0 bases, with 10 bases between them. CDR1 is LNHDA and CDR2 is SQIVND in the germline V gene (reference sequence). This CDR3 contains 15 residues.

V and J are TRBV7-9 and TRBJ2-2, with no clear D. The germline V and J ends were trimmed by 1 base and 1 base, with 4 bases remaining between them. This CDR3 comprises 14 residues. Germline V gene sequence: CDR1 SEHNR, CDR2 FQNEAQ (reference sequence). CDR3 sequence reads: CASSLGQNTGELFF. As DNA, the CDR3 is TGTGCCAGCAGCTTAGGACAGAACACCGGGGAGCTGTTTTTT.